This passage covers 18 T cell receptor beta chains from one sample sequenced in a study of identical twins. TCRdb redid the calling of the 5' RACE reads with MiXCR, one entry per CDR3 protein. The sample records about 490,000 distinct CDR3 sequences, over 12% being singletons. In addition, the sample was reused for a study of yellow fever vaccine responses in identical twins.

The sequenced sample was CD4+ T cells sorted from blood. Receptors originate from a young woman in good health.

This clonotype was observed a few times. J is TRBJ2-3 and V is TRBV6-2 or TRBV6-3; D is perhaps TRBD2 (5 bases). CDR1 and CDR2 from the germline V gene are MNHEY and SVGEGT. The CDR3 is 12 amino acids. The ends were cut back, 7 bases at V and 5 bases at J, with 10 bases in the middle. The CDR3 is CASTDRGDTQYF. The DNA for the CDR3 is TGTGCCAGCACCGACCGGGGAGATACGCAGTATTTT.

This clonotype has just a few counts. The CDR3 sequence is CASRGEGTSYTEAFF. The CDR3 region has the DNA TGTGCCAGCAGGGGGGAGGGTACGAGTTACACTGAAGCTTTCTTT. The chain employs TRBV2 and TRBJ1-1; a possible D gene is TRBD1 (5 bases). This CDR3 contains 15 residues. The ends were cut back, 6 bases at V and 3 bases at J, with 17 bases in the middle. Germline CDR1 is SNHLY and CDR2 is FYNNEI.

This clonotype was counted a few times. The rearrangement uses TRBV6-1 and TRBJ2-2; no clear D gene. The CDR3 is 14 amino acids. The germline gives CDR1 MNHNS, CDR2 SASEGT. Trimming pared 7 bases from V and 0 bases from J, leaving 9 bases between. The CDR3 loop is CASNDGANTGELFF. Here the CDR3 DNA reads TGTGCCAGCAACGATGGGGCGAACACCGGGGAGCTGTTTTTT.

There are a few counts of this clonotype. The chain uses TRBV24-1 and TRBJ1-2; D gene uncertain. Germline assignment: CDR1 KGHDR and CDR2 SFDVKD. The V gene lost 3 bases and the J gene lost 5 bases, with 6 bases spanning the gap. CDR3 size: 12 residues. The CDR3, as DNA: TGTGCCACCAGTGATCGAGCGTATGGCTACACCTTC. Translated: CATSDRAYGYTF.

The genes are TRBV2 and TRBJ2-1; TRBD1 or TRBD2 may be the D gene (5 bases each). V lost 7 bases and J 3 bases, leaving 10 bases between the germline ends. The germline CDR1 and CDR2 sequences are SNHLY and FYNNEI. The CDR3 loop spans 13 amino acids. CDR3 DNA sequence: TGTGCCAGCATTGAGGGGAACTACAATGAGCAGTTCTTC. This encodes CASIEGNYNEQFF.

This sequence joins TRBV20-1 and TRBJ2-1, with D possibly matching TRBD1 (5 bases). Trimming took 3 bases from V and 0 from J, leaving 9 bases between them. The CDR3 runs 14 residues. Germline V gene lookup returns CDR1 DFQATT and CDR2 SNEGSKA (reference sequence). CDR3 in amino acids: CSARKQGSYNEQFF. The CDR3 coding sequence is TGCAGTGCTAGGAAGCAGGGCTCCTACAATGAGCAGTTCTTC.

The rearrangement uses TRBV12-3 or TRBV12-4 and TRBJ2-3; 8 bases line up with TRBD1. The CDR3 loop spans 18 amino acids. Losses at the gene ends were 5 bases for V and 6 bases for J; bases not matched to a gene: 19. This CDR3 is CASSTPGQVLRGSDTQYF. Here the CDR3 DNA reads TGTGCCAGCAGTACCCCGGGACAGGTTCTCAGGGGATCCGATACGCAGTATTTT.

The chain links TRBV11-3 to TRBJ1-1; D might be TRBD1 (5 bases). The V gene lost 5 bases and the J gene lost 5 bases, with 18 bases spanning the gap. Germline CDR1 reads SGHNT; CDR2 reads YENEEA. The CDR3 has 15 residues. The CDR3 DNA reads TGTGCCAGCAGCCCGTCGGGGGGGAGGTGGACTGAAGCTTTCTTT. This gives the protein CASSPSGGRWTEAFF.

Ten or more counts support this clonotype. As DNA, the CDR3 is TGCAGCGTCGGCAGCGGTCTTACCTCCTACAATGAGCAGTTCTTC. Translated: CSVGSGLTSYNEQFF. V is TRBV29-1 and J is TRBJ2-1, with a weak D call TRBD2 (5 bases). The CDR3 covers 15 residues. Germline lookup yields CDR1 SQVTM and CDR2 ANQGSEA. The V end lost 6 bases, the J end lost 0 bases, and 15 bases lay between the germline ends.

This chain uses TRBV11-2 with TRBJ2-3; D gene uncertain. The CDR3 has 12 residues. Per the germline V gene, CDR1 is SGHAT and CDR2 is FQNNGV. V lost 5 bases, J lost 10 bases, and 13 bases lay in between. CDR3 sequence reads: CASSPSFSPQYF. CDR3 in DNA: TGTGCCAGCAGCCCCAGTTTCTCTCCGCAGTATTTT.

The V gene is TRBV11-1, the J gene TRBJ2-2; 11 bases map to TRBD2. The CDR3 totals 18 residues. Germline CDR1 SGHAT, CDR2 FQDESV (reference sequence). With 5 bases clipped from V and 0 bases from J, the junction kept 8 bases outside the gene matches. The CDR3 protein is CASSPPGLAATNTGELFF. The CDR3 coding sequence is TGTGCCAGCAGCCCACCGGGACTAGCGGCCACGAACACCGGGGAGCTGTTTTTT.

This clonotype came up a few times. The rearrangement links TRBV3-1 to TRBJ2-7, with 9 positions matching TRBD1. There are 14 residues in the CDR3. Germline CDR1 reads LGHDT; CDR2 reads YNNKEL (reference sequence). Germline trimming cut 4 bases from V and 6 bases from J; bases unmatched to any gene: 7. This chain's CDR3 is CASSPGQGFGEQYF. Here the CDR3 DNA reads TGTGCCAGCAGCCCCGGACAGGGGTTTGGCGAGCAGTACTTC.

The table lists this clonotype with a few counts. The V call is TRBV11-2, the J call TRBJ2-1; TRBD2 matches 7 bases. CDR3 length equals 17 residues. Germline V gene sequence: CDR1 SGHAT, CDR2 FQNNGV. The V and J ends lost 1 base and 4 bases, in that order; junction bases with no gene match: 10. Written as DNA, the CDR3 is TGTGCCAGCAGCTTAGGTTTCCTAGCGGAGGCTTACAATGAGCAGTTCTTC. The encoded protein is CASSLGFLAEAYNEQFF.

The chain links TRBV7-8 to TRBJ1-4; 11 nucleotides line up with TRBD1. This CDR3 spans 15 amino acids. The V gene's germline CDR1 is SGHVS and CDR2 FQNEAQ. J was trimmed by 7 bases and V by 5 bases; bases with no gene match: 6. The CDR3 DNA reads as TGTGCCAGCAGCCCGAGAGGGACAGGGGGTGAAAAACTGTTTTTT. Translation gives CASSPRGTGGEKLFF.

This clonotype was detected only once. CDR3 coding DNA: TGCAGTGCTAGAGGGAGCGGGCGGCAGTACTCCTACGAGCAGTACTTC. Translation gives CSARGSGRQYSYEQYF. The V call is TRBV20-1, the J call TRBJ2-7; a possible D gene is TRBD2 (6 bases). The germline CDR1 and CDR2 sequences are DFQATT and SNEGSKA (reference sequence). There are 16 residues in the CDR3. V was shortened by 1 base and J by 0 bases, with 16 bases between the two germline ends.

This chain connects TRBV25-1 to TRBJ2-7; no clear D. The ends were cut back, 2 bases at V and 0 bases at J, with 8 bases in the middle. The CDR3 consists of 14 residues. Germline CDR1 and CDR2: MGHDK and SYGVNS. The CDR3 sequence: CASSETELSYEQYF. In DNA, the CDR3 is TGTGCCAGCAGTGAAACGGAGCTCTCCTACGAGCAGTACTTC.

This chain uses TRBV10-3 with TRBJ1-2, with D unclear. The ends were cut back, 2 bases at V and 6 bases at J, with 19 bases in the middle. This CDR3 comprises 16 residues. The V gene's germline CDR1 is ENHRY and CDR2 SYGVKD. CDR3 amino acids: CAISEVIEQPANGYTF. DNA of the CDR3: TGTGCCATCAGTGAGGTGATAGAGCAGCCGGCTAATGGCTACACCTTC.

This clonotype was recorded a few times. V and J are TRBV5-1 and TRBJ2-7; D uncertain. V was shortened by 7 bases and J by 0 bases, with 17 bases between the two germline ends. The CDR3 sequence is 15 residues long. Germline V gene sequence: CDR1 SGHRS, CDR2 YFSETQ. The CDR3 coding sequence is TGCGCCAGCCGAGTGGACCTCCAATTCTCCTACGAGCAGTACTTC. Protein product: CASRVDLQFSYEQYF.